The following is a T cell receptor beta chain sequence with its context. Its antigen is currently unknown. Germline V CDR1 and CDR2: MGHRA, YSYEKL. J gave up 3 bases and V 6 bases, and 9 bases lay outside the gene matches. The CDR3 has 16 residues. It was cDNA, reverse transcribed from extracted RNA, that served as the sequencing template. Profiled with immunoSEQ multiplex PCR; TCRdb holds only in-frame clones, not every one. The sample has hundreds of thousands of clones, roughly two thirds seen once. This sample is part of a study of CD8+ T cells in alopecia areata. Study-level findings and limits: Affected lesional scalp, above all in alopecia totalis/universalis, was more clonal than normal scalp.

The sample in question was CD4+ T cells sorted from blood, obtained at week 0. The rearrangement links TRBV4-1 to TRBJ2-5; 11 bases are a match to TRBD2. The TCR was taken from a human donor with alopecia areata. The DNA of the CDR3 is TGCGCCAGCAGTCGACAAATAGCGGGGGGGGAAGAGACCCAGTACTTC. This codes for CASSRQIAGGEETQYF.